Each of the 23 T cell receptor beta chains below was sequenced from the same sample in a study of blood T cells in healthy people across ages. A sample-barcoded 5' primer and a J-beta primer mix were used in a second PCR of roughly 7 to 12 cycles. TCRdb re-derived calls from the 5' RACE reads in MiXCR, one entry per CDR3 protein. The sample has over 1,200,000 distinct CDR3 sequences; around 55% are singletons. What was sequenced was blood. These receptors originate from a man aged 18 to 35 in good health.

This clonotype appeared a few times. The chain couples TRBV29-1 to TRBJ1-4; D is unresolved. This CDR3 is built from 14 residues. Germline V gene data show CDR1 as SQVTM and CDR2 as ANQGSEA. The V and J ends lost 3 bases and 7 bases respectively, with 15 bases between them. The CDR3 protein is CSVDQHDMGEKLFF. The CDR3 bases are TGCAGCGTTGACCAGCACGATATGGGTGAAAAACTGTTTTTT.

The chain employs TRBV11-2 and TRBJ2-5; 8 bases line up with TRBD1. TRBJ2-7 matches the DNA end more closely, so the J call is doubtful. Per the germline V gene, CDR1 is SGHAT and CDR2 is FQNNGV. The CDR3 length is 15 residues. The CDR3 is CASSQNRGRKGEQYF. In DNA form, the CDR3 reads TGTGCCAGCAGCCAAAACAGGGGGAGAAAGGGCGAGCAGTACTTC.

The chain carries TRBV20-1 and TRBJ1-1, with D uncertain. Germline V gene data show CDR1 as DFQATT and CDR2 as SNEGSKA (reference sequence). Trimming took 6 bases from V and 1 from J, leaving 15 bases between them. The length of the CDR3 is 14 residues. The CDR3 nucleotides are TGCAGTGCGGCCGTGCCCCCTTCGAACACTGAAGCTTTCTTT. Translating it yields CSAAVPPSNTEAFF.

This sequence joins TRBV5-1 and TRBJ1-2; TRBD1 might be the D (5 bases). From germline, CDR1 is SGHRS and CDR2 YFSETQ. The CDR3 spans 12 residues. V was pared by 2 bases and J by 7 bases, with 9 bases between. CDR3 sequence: CASSLLGVGYTF. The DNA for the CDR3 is TGCGCCAGCAGCTTATTAGGGGTTGGCTACACCTTC.

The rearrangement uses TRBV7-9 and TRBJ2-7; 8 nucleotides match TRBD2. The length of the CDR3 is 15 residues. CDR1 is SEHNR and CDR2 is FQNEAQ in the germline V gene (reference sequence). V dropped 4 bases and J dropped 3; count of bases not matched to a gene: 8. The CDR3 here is CASSSLAGTLYEQYF. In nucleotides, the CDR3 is TGTGCCAGCAGCTCATTAGCGGGGACCCTCTACGAGCAGTACTTC. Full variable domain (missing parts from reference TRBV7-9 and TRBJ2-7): DTGVSQNPRHKITKRGQNVTFRCDPISEHNRLYWYRQTLGQGPEFLTYFQNEAQLEKSRLLSDRFSAERPKGSFSTLEIQRTEQGDSAMYLCASSSLAGTLYEQYFGPGTRLTVT.

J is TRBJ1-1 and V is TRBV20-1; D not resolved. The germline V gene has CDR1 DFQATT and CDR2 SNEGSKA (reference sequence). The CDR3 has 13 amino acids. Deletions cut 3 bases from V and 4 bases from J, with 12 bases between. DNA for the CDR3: TGCAGTGCTAGGCCGTTCAGCGGCACTGAAGCTTTCTTT. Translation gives CSARPFSGTEAFF.

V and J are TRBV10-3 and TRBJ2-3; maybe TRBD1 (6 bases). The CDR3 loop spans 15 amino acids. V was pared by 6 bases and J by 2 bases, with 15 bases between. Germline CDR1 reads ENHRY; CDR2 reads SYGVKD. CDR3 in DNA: TGTGCCATCAGGATGGGGGCGCGGATCACAGATACGCAGTATTTT. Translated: CAIRMGARITDTQYF.

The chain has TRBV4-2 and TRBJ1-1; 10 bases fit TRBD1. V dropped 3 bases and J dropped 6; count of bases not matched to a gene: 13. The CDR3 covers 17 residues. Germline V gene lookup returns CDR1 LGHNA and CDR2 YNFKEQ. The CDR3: CASSQGQGPLLASEAFF. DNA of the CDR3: TGTGCCAGCAGCCAGGGACAGGGGCCCTTGCTTGCCTCTGAAGCTTTCTTT.

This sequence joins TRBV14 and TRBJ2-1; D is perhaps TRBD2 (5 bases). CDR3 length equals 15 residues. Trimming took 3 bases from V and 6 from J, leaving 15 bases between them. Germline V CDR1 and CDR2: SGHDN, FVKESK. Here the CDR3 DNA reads TGTGCCAGCAGCCAGATACTCGGAGGAGTCAATGAGCAGTTCTTC. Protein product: CASSQILGGVNEQFF.

The CDR3 DNA is TGCGCCAGCAGCTTGGTTGCCGGCGGGAATGAAAAACTGTTTTTT. Translating gives CASSLVAGGNEKLFF. The chain joins TRBV5-1 to TRBJ1-4, with D uncertain. Per the germline V gene, CDR1 is SGHRS and CDR2 is YFSETQ. This CDR3 region has 15 residues. The V end was cut by 0 bases, the J end by 5 bases, with 11 bases between.

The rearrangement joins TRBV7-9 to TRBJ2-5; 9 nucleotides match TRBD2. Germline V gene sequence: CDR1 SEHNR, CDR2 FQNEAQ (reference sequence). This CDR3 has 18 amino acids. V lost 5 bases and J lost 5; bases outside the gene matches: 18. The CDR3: CASSQFRAGGSSRETQYF. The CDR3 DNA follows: TGTGCCAGCAGCCAATTCCGAGCGGGAGGTAGTTCTCGGGAGACCCAGTACTTC.

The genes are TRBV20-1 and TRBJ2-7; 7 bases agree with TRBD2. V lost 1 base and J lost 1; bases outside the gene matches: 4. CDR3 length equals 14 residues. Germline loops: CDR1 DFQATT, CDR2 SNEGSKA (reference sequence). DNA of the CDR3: TGCAGTGCTAGAGTTACTAGCGAGTCCTACGAGCAGTACTTC. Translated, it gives CSARVTSESYEQYF.

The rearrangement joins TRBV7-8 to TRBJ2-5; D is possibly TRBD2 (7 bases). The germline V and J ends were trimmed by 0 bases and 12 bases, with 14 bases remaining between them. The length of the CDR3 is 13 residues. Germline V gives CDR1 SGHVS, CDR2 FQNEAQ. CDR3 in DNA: TGTGCCAGCAGCTTAGCCGGGACGGGGGGCGAGTACTTC. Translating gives CASSLAGTGGEYF.

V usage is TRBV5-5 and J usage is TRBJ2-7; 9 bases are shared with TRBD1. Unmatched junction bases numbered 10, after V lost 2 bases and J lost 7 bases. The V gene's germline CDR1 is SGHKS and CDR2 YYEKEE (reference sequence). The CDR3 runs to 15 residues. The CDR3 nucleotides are TGTGCCAGCAGCTTCGGGACAGGGATGGTGGATGAGCAGTACTTC. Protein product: CASSFGTGMVDEQYF.

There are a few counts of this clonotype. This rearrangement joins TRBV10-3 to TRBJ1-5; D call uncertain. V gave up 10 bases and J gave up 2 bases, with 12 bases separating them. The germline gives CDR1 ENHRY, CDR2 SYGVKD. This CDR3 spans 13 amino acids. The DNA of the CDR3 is TGTGCCACCAAAGGAAGAGGCAATCAGCCCCAGCATTTT. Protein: CATKGRGNQPQHF.

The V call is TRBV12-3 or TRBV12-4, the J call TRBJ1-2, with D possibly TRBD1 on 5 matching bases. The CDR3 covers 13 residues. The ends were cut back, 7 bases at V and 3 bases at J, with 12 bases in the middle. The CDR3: CASNGGYDYGYTF. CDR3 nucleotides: TGTGCCAGCAATGGGGGGTACGACTATGGCTACACCTTC.

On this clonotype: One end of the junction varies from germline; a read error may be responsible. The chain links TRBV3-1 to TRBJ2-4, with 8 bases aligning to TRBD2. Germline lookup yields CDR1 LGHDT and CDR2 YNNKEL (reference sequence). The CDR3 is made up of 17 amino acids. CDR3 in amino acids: CASSPQAGVGGKNTQYF. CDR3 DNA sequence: TGTGCCAGCAGTCCTCAAGCGGGAGTGGGAGGCAAAAACACTCAGTACTTC.

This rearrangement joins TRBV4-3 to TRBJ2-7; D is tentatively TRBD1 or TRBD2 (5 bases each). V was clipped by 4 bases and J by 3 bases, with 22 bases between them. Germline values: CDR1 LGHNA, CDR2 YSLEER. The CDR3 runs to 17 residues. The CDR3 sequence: CASSPGIAILGRYEQYF. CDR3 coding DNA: TGCGCCAGCAGCCCCGGAATTGCAATATTGGGACGCTACGAGCAGTACTTC.

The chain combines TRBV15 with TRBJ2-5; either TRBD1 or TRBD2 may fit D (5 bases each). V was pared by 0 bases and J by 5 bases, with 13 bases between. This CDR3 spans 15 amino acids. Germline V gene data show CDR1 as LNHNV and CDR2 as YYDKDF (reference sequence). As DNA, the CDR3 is TGTGCCACCAGCAGAGATCAAGAGGGGAAGGAGACCCAGTACTTC. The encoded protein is CATSRDQEGKETQYF. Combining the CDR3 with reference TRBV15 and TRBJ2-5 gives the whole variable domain DAMVIQNPRYQVTQFGKPVTLSCSQTLNHNVMYWYQQKSSQAPKLLFHYYDKDFNNEADTPDNFQSRRPNTSFCFLDIRSPGLGDTAMYLCATSRDQEGKETQYFGPGTRLLVL.

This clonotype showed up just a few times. CDR3 sequence: CASGSGTENEKLFF. DNA of the CDR3: TGTGCTAGTGGTTCCGGGACGGAGAATGAAAAACTGTTTTTT. The chain employs TRBV12-5 and TRBJ1-4, with D perhaps matching TRBD1 (5 bases). CDR1 and CDR2 from the germline V gene are LGHNT and FRNRAP. Trimming took 4 bases from V and 5 from J, leaving 11 bases between them. This CDR3 spans 14 amino acids.

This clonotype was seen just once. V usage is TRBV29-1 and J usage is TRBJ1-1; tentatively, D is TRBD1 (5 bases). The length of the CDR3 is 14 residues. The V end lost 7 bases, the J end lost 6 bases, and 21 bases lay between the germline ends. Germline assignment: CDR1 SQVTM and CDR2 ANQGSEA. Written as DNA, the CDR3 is TGCAGCGCCGAGGGAGGAGGGACGGACCCTGAAGCTTTCTTT. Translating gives CSAEGGGTDPEAFF.

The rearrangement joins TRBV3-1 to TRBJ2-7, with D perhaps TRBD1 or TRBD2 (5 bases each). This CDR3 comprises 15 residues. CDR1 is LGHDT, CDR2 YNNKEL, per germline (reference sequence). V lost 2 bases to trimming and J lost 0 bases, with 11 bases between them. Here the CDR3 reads CASSQPGTLSYEQYF. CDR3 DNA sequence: TGTGCCAGCAGCCAACCCGGGACCCTCTCCTACGAGCAGTACTTC.

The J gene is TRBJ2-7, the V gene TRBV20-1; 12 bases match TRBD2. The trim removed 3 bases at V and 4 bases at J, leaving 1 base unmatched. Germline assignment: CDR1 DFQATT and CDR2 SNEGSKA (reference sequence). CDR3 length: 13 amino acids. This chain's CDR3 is CSASGLAGYEQYF. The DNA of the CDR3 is TGCAGTGCTAGCGGACTAGCGGGATACGAGCAGTACTTC.